This TCR beta chain was retrieved from a study of sequential checkpoint blockade in melanoma. About the study: Each arm's sequence ended with maintenance nivolumab. General study results and limits: Rising tumor T-cell fraction and clonality meant about 30 times likelier benefit.

TCRdb's table, derived via immunoSEQ multiplex PCR, lists solely in-frame clones and lacks some. The sample includes some 7,500 clones, around 20% of them seen just once. Sample treatment: randomized to nivolumab then ipilimumab (arm A) or the reverse (arm B). Regarding this clone: The antigen remains unidentified.

The CDR3 contains 15 residues. Germline V gives CDR1 SGHNT, CDR2 YENEEA. With 7 bases removed from V and 0 bases from J, the gap between germline ends came to 12 bases. This clonotype was obtained from a human donor with melanoma. Here the sequenced sample was tumor tissue (inferred from file names), taken from a patient given nivolumab and ipilimumab in sequence. The rearrangement joins TRBV11-3 to TRBJ2-2, with D perhaps matching TRBD2 (5 bases). The chain's CDR3 is CASTGVDPNTGELFF. CDR3 DNA sequence: TGTGCCAGCACCGGGGTCGACCCGAACACCGGGGAGCTGTTTTTT.